This TCR beta chain appears in the sequencing data of a study of OX40 agonist ivuxolimab in advanced cancers. Whole-study context: The drug used for patients, ivuxolimab, was an agonistic anti-OX40 (CD134) antibody.

Findings of the study overall: Clonal expansion from baseline to week 6 occurred in both CD4+ and CD8+ T cells.

At baseline, cycle 4 day 1, and cycle 7 day 1, blood was sampled. Measured with immunoSEQ multiplex PCR; TCRdb has only the in-frame clones, and not every one. This repertoire shows some 76,000 clones, more than 85% found once; its top ten account for around 6%. Worth noting for this clone: Antigen: not known.

Germline CDR1 reads SGHTA; CDR2 reads FQGNSA. V was pared by 1 base and J by 5 bases, with 9 bases between. The CDR3 contains 13 residues. This TCR derives from an adult with an advanced solid tumor such as melanoma, head and neck, liver or kidney cancer. The gene calls are TRBV7-2 and TRBJ2-7; D call uncertain. Sequences were derived from CD4+ or CD8+ T cells sorted from blood, sampled in a trial of the OX40 agonist ivuxolimab. DNA for the CDR3: TGTGCCAGCAGCTTAGAGTTACACGACGAGCAGTACTTC. The encoded protein is CASSLELHDEQYF.